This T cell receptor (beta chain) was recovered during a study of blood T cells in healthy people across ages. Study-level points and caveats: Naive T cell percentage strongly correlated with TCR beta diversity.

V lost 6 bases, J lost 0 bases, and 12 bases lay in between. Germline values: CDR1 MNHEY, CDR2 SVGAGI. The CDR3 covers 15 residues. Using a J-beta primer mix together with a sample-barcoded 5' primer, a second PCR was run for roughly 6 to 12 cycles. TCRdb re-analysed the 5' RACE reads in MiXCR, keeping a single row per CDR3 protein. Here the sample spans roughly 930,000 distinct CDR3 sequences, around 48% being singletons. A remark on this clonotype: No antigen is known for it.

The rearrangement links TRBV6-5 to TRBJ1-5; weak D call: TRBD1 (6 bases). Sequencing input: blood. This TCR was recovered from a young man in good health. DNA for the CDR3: TGTGCCAGCAGAAGCGGACAGTATAGCAATCAGCCCCAGCATTTT. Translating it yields CASRSGQYSNQPQHF.